Sequencing of this T cell receptor (beta chain) was carried out in a study of cytomegalovirus exposure and HLA in healthy donors. The CDR3 spans 15 residues. Germline V gene sequence: CDR1 LNHDA, CDR2 SQIVND (reference sequence). Trimming shortened V by 6 bases and J by 10 bases, and 19 bases separated the two germline ends. In the PCR, 60 Vbeta and 13 Jbeta primers were used. The assay was immunoSEQ multiplex PCR, and TCRdb's table has in-frame clones only and misses some. The repertoire has roughly 100,000 clones, approximately 79% of them found once; the top ten carry roughly 6.2%. Study-wide points: Sequencing likely generated an artifact that appeared as a cluster of highly shared sequence variants. Most subjects' HLA-A and HLA-B alleles were reportedly predicted from TCR beta sequences. HLA alleles showed associations with 15,000 to 20,000 TCR beta sequences in a later analysis, at a 0.05 false discovery rate.

The table lists this clone with a count of one. Its antigen is as yet unknown. The clonotype comes from a man aged 55 to 69 in good health and CMV-seropositive. Sequencing was carried out using PBMCs. J is TRBJ1-6 and V is TRBV19; D gene ambiguous. CDR3: CASRPHLEFRSPLHF. The CDR3 nucleotides are TGTGCCAGTAGGCCCCATCTCGAGTTCCGGTCACCCCTCCACTTT.